This is a list of T cell receptor beta chains from one sample in a study of cytomegalovirus exposure and HLA in healthy donors. Assay: immunoSEQ multiplex PCR; the TCRdb copy retains only in-frame clones and omits some. The sample lists roughly 140,000 clones, 55% to 70% occurring once. Sequencing was performed on PBMCs. The source is a woman in her twenties or thirties in good health and CMV-seropositive. Each CDR3 is given with its conserved first and last residue.

>TRBJ2-2|TRBV7-3
CASSPRVGYTGELFF
>TRBJ1-5|TRBV23-1
CASSQSRGSQPQHF
>TRBJ2-7|TRBV16
CASTKQGYEQYF
>TRBJ1-2|TRBV25-1
CARNEVGQGPFYGYTF
>TRBJ2-5|TRBV9
CASSADRGQETQYF
>TRBJ1-4|TRBV28
CASSLISRVTSEKLFF
>TRBJ2-3|TRBV5-4
CASSLNGNTDTQYF
>TRBJ2-7|TRBV25-1
CASRLAGGYEQYF
>TRBJ1-3|TRBV13
CASRRSGNTIYF
>TRBJ1-5|TRBV28
CASNPWEISGNQPQHF
>TRBJ1-5|TRBV6-6
CASSTDVHQPQHF